The 30 T cell receptor beta chains below all came from one sample that was sequenced in a study of cytomegalovirus exposure and HLA in healthy donors. This PCR relied on a set of 60 Vbeta primers and 13 Jbeta primers. The data were produced by immunoSEQ multiplex PCR, yet TCRdb's version contains in-frame clones alone and is incomplete. The sample lists around 90,000 clones, more than 60% occurring once. The specimen was PBMCs. The receptors derive from a man aged 30 to 45 in good health and CMV-seronegative.

This clone was counted a single time. This chain joins TRBV7-2 and TRBJ1-2; 9 bases are a match to TRBD1. Germline loops: CDR1 SGHTA, CDR2 FQGNSA. The ends lost 5 bases at V and 4 bases at J; junction bases unmatched: 14. The CDR3 contains 17 residues. CDR3 DNA: TGTGCCAGCAGCCAAGGGGGACAGGGTCTATTTGTCTATGGCTACACCTTC. It specifies CASSQGGQGLFVYGYTF.

This clone appeared a few times. CDR3 DNA sequence: TGTGCCAGCAGTGATTCCGGGACACCAATCTATGGCTACACCTTC. This translates into CASSDSGTPIYGYTF. The chain has TRBV6-1 and TRBJ1-2, with D possibly being TRBD1 (6 bases). The CDR3 spans 15 residues. Trimming took 3 bases from V and 4 from J, leaving 15 bases between them. Germline values: CDR1 MNHNS, CDR2 SASEGT.

The sample holds one count of this clone. This chain uses TRBV4-3 with TRBJ1-6, with 7 nucleotides matching TRBD1. Germline CDR1 reads LGHNA; CDR2 reads YSLEER. This CDR3 is built from 15 residues. Germline trimming cut 1 base from V and 7 bases from J; bases unmatched to any gene: 4. DNA for the CDR3: TGCGCCAGCAGCCAAGCAACAGGGGACAATTCACCCCTCCACTTT. Encoded protein: CASSQATGDNSPLHF.

This clone has just a few counts. V and J are TRBV30 and TRBJ1-5; TRBD1 aligns across 10 bases. Germline CDR1 and CDR2: GTSNPN and SVGIG (reference sequence). Germline trimming cut 2 bases from V and 7 bases from J; bases unmatched to any gene: 5. CDR3 length equals 14 residues. The DNA for the CDR3 is TGTGCCTGGAGTTCGACAGGGGGCAGGCAGCCCCAGCATTTT. This encodes CAWSSTGGRQPQHF.

J is TRBJ2-2 and V is TRBV12-5; D gene uncertain. V dropped 2 bases and J dropped 3 bases, with 13 bases sitting between them. CDR1 is LGHNT, CDR2 FRNRAP, per germline. The length of the CDR3 is 16 residues. The CDR3 bases are TGTGCTAGTGGTTTGTTGAGGTCTACTGACACCGGGGAGCTGTTTTTT. It is translated as CASGLLRSTDTGELFF. The full variable domain, in which reference TRBV12-5 and TRBJ2-2 provide the parts outside the CDR3, is DARVTQTPRHKVTEMGQEVTMRCQPILGHNTVFWYRQTMMQGLELLAYFRNRAPLDDSGMPKDRFSAEMPDATLATLKIQPSEPRDSAVYFCASGLLRSTDTGELFFGEGSRLTVL.

The chain is built from TRBV7-9 and TRBJ2-7; 7 bases match TRBD1. The V segment lost 5 bases and the J segment 8 bases; nucleotides outside the gene matches: 9. The germline V gene has CDR1 SEHNR and CDR2 FQNEAQ (reference sequence). CDR3 length: 13 amino acids. The CDR3 DNA sequence: TGTGCCAGCAGCCCTGGGACAGTAGGACAGCAGTACTTC. Residues: CASSPGTVGQQYF.

The chain combines TRBV2 with TRBJ2-2; D is perhaps TRBD2 (5 bases). With 6 bases removed from V and 7 bases from J, the gap between germline ends came to 6 bases. The CDR3 has 11 amino acids. Germline V CDR1 and CDR2: SNHLY, FYNNEI. The chain's CDR3 is CASRAGGELFF. The CDR3 DNA reads as TGTGCCAGCAGGGCGGGCGGGGAGCTGTTTTTT. Variable domain in full (rest from reference TRBV2 and TRBJ2-2): EPEVTQTPSHQVTQMGQEVILRCVPISNHLYFYWYRQILGQKVEFLVSFYNNEISEKSEIFDDQFSVERPDGSNFTLKIRSTKLEDSAMYFCASRAGGELFFGEGSRLTVL.

V and J are TRBV7-9 and TRBJ1-2, with 9 bases lining up with TRBD1. This CDR3 has 17 residues. The germline gives CDR1 SEHNR, CDR2 FQNEAQ (reference sequence). The V and J ends lost 3 bases and 4 bases, in that order; junction bases with no gene match: 12. The CDR3 here is CASSLGTGGGRTYGYTF. The CDR3 bases are TGTGCCAGCAGCTTGGGTACAGGGGGCGGGAGAACCTATGGCTACACCTTC. The whole variable domain, remainder taken from reference TRBV7-9 and TRBJ1-2, is DTGVSQNPRHKITKRGQNVTFRCDPISEHNRLYWYRQTLGQGPEFLTYFQNEAQLEKSRLLSDRFSAERPKGSFSTLEIQRTEQGDSAMYLCASSLGTGGGRTYGYTFGSGTRLTVV.

This chain connects TRBV11-3 to TRBJ2-3; maybe TRBD1 (5 bases). The V end was cut by 5 bases, the J end by 2 bases, with 11 bases between. Looked up from germline, CDR1 is SGHNT and CDR2 is YENEEA. This CDR3 has 14 amino acids. CDR3: CASSLTAPTDTQYF. CDR3 sequence (DNA): TGTGCCAGCAGCCTGACAGCTCCCACAGATACGCAGTATTTT. Together with reference TRBV11-3 and TRBJ2-3, the CDR3 gives the full variable domain: EAGVVQSPRYKIIEKKQPVAFWCNPISGHNTLYWYLQNLGQGPELLIRYENEEAVDDSQLPKDRFSAERLKGVDSTLKIQPAELGDSAVYLCASSLTAPTDTQYFGPGTRLTVL.

V and J are TRBV5-6 and TRBJ1-2, with 7 bases aligning to TRBD1. V lost 4 bases and J lost 1; bases outside the gene matches: 10. Germline V gene data show CDR1 as SGHDT and CDR2 as YYEEEE. The CDR3 runs to 16 residues. CDR3 residues: CASSPRDRQLNYGYTF. As DNA, the CDR3 is TGTGCCAGCAGCCCCCGGGACAGACAACTTAACTATGGCTACACCTTC.

This sequence joins TRBV11-2 and TRBJ2-7, with TRBD1 matching over 10 bases. The length of the CDR3 is 15 residues. Germline V gene data show CDR1 as SGHAT and CDR2 as FQNNGV. V shed 1 base, J shed 5 bases, and the junction held 5 bases outside the gene matches. In DNA form, the CDR3 reads TGTGCCAGCAGCTTAGCCGGGACAGGGGACCACGAGCAGTACTTC. It yields the protein CASSLAGTGDHEQYF.

This clone appeared a single time. The chain combines TRBV28 with TRBJ2-3, with D maybe TRBD2 (6 bases). V lost 6 bases and J lost 3, with 13 bases in between. Germline V gives CDR1 MDHEN, CDR2 SYDVKM. The CDR3 length is 14 residues. The CDR3 nucleotides read TGTGCCAGCAGCCCCCCCGGGGGAACAGATACGCAGTATTTT. It specifies CASSPPGGTDTQYF.

This clone was observed a single time. The gene calls are TRBV2 and TRBJ2-5, with 7 bases lining up with TRBD1. The CDR3 runs to 14 residues. Germline V gene lookup returns CDR1 SNHLY and CDR2 FYNNEI. The V segment lost 8 bases and the J segment 1 base; nucleotides outside the gene matches: 7. The CDR3 DNA reads as TGTGCCAGCCACAGCAGGGACAGCCAAGAGACCCAGTACTTC. Translation: CASHSRDSQETQYF.

V and J are TRBV19 and TRBJ1-1; D might be TRBD1 (6 bases). Trimming took off 5 bases at V and 5 bases at J, with 18 bases between the two ends. The CDR3 is 15 amino acids. Germline V gene lookup returns CDR1 LNHDA and CDR2 SQIVND (reference sequence). The CDR3 is CASSLYPGGGTEAFF. The CDR3 DNA reads TGTGCCAGTAGTCTTTATCCGGGGGGCGGAACTGAAGCTTTCTTT.

CDR3 residues: CASSLIRSRGPAEAFF. Written as DNA, the CDR3 is TGTGCCAGCAGCTTAATAAGAAGCAGGGGGCCGGCTGAAGCTTTCTTT. The genes are TRBV11-1 and TRBJ1-1; the match to TRBD1 covers 8 bases. The trim removed 2 bases at V and 6 bases at J, leaving 11 bases unmatched. CDR1 and CDR2 from the germline V gene are SGHAT and FQDESV (reference sequence). The CDR3 sequence is 16 residues long.

The V call is TRBV5-6, the J call TRBJ2-7; D is uncertain. The ends were cut back, 2 bases at V and 3 bases at J, with 6 bases in the middle. The CDR3 has 12 residues. CDR1 SGHDT and CDR2 YYEEEE come from the germline V gene. As DNA, the CDR3 is TGTGCCAGCAGCTTACTTGGCTACGAGCAGTACTTC. Translating gives CASSLLGYEQYF. Full variable domain (missing parts from reference TRBV5-6 and TRBJ2-7): DAGVTQSPTHLIKTRGQQVTLRCSPKSGHDTVSWYQQALGQGPQFIFQYYEEEERQRGNFPDRFSGHQFPNYSSELNVNALLLGDSALYLCASSLLGYEQYFGPGTRLTVT.

This chain links TRBV19 with TRBJ2-1, with D maybe TRBD2 (5 bases). V was pared by 2 bases and J by 2 bases, with 10 bases between. Germline CDR1 is LNHDA and CDR2 is SQIVND (reference sequence). The CDR3 is 15 residues long. This chain's CDR3 is CASSILFGAYNEQFF. CDR3 nucleotide sequence: TGTGCCAGTAGTATATTGTTCGGGGCCTACAATGAGCAGTTCTTC.

The rearrangement joins TRBV29-1 to TRBJ2-1; 10 bases are a match to TRBD2. The CDR3 spans 14 residues. Trimming removed 0 bases from V and 6 bases from J; junction bases left unmatched: 2. CDR1 is SQVTM, CDR2 ANQGSEA, per germline. CDR3 loop: CSVEEASGGNEQFF. CDR3 nucleotides: TGCAGCGTTGAAGAGGCTAGCGGGGGCAATGAGCAGTTCTTC.

The rearrangement joins TRBV7-8 to TRBJ2-6, with D possibly being TRBD2 (7 bases). Trimming removed 5 bases from V and 1 base from J, with 12 bases in between. Per the germline V gene, CDR1 is SGHVS and CDR2 is FQNEAQ. There are 16 residues in the CDR3. CDR3 sequence: CASSRRGGSGANVLTF. The DNA for the CDR3 is TGTGCCAGCAGCCGCAGGGGAGGGTCTGGGGCCAACGTCCTGACTTTC.

Only one count was recorded for this clone. The chain combines TRBV4-3 with TRBJ1-4; the match to TRBD1 covers 9 bases. V gave up 4 bases and J gave up 3 bases; unmatched junction bases: 9. Germline V gene sequence: CDR1 LGHNA, CDR2 YSLEER. CDR3 length: 17 residues. The CDR3 spells CASSRGRDRVPNEKLFF. In DNA, the CDR3 is TGCGCCAGCAGCCGGGGCCGGGACAGGGTTCCTAATGAAAAACTGTTTTTT.

V and J are TRBV27 and TRBJ1-4; no clear D gene. Trimming removed 2 bases from V and 8 bases from J, with 15 bases in between. This CDR3 is built from 15 residues. Germline V gene lookup returns CDR1 MNHEY and CDR2 SMNVEV (reference sequence). This CDR3 is CASSLMGWRGEKLFF. The DNA for the CDR3 is TGTGCCAGCAGTTTAATGGGGTGGAGAGGGGAAAAACTGTTTTTT.

The chain joins TRBV18 to TRBJ1-1; TRBD1 matches at 9 bases. The germline gives CDR1 KGHSH, CDR2 LQKENI. V lost 6 bases and J lost 6; bases outside the gene matches: 5. The CDR3 consists of 13 residues. The chain's CDR3 is CASSQDRGSEAFF. The DNA for the CDR3 is TGTGCCAGCTCCCAGGACAGGGGCTCTGAAGCTTTCTTT. The full variable domain, completed using reference TRBV18 and TRBJ1-1, is NAGVMQNPRHLVRRRGQEARLRCSPMKGHSHVYWYRQLPEEGLKFMVYLQKENIIDESGMPKERFSAEFPKEGPSILRIQQVVRGDSAAYFCASSQDRGSEAFFGQGTRLTVV.

The chain carries TRBV2 and TRBJ2-1; 12 nucleotides match TRBD2. The V gene's germline CDR1 is SNHLY and CDR2 FYNNEI. The CDR3 is 17 residues long. Trimming at V came to 1 base and at J to 5 bases, leaving 6 bases not matched to a gene. This CDR3 is CASSEEGLAGSNNEQFF. The CDR3 DNA follows: TGTGCCAGCAGTGAAGAGGGACTAGCGGGTTCCAACAATGAGCAGTTCTTC.

The J gene is TRBJ1-5, the V gene TRBV15, with TRBD1 matching over 9 bases. The V segment lost 5 bases and the J segment 4 bases; nucleotides outside the gene matches: 6. CDR3 length: 15 amino acids. The germline V gene has CDR1 LNHNV and CDR2 YYDKDF (reference sequence). CDR3 amino acids: CATSGGQGPNQPQHF. CDR3 DNA: TGTGCCACCAGCGGCGGACAGGGGCCAAATCAGCCCCAGCATTTT.

This clone occurred a few times. The rearrangement uses TRBV13 and TRBJ1-1, with D possibly matching TRBD1 (6 bases). The germline CDR1 and CDR2 sequences are PRHDT and FYEKMQ (reference sequence). With 1 base removed from V and 1 base from J, the gap between germline ends came to 19 bases. CDR3 length: 18 amino acids. CDR3 sequence (DNA): TGTGCCAGCAGCTTAGATGGGGGCAGGGTGTCTAGGAACACTGAAGCTTTCTTT. It translates to CASSLDGGRVSRNTEAFF.

This clone was observed a handful of times. The chain recombines TRBV12-5 with TRBJ1-2, with D possibly TRBD1 on 6 matching bases. This CDR3 region has 13 residues. Germline V CDR1 and CDR2: LGHNT, FRNRAP. Trimming pared 4 bases from V and 4 bases from J, leaving 10 bases between. The CDR3 protein is CASGYGQLYGYTF. CDR3 nucleotide sequence: TGTGCTAGTGGTTACGGACAGCTCTATGGCTACACCTTC.

CDR3 loop: CASKVGGTSDTDTQYF. As DNA, the CDR3 is TGTGCCAGTAAAGTTGGGGGGACGTCCGACACAGATACGCAGTATTTT. The rearrangement links TRBV19 to TRBJ2-3; a weak D match, TRBD2 (6 bases). CDR1 LNHDA and CDR2 SQIVND come from the germline V gene (reference sequence). The CDR3 extends over 16 amino acids. The V gene lost 7 bases and the J gene lost 2 bases, with 19 bases spanning the gap.

In this sample, this clone turned up once. This chain connects TRBV7-6 to TRBJ1-1; 7 bases are a match to TRBD1. The V and J ends lost 4 bases and 0 bases, in that order; junction bases with no gene match: 5. This CDR3 region has 15 residues. Germline V gene data show CDR1 as SGHVS and CDR2 as FNYEAQ. This chain's CDR3 is CASSSVQGVNTEAFF. For the CDR3, the DNA is TGTGCCAGCAGCTCGGTCCAGGGGGTGAACACTGAAGCTTTCTTT.

The chain has TRBV4-1 and TRBJ1-5, with D perhaps TRBD1 (5 bases). Per the germline V gene, CDR1 is MGHRA and CDR2 is YSYEKL. The germline V and J ends were trimmed by 4 bases and 7 bases, with 11 bases remaining between them. This CDR3 is built from 13 residues. CDR3 sequence: CASSLTDEQPQHF. CDR3 nucleotide sequence: TGCGCCAGCAGCCTGACAGATGAACAGCCCCAGCATTTT.

The chain combines TRBV18 with TRBJ1-1; TRBD1 aligns across 7 bases. This CDR3 contains 12 residues. With V trimmed by 7 bases and J by 5 bases, 4 bases remained unmatched. Germline CDR1 is KGHSH and CDR2 is LQKENI. The chain's CDR3 is CASLIRGTEAFF. In nucleotides, the CDR3 is TGTGCCAGCTTGATCAGGGGGACTGAAGCTTTCTTT. Variable domain in full (rest from reference TRBV18 and TRBJ1-1): NAGVMQNPRHLVRRRGQEARLRCSPMKGHSHVYWYRQLPEEGLKFMVYLQKENIIDESGMPKERFSAEFPKEGPSILRIQQVVRGDSAAYFCASLIRGTEAFFGQGTRLTVV.